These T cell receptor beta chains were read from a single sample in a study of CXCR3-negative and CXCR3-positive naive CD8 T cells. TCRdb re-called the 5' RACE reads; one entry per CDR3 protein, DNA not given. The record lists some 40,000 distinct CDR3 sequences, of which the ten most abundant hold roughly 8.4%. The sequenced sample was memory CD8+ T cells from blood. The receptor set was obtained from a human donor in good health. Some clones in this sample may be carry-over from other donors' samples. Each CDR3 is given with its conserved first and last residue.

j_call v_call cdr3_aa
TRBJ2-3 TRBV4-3 CASSPGQDLNTDTQYF
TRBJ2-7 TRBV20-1 CSATLDRAFSYEQYF
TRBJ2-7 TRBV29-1 CSVETHSSYEQYF
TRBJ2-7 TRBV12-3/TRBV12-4 CARQRQGRRGYEQYF
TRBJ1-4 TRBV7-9 CASSLVQGTNEKLFF
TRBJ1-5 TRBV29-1 CSVKDSLYSNQPQHF
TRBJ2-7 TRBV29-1 CSVERGPGYEQYF
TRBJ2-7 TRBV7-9 CASSLTGGAEYEQYF
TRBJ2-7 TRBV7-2 CASSFWGYEQYF
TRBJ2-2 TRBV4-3 CASREHPTGELFF
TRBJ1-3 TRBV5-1 CASSSGNSGNTIYF
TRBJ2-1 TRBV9 CASSVGPAYNEQFF
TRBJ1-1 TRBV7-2 CASSLAWENGGTEAFF
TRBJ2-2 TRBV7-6 CASSQREGTGELFF
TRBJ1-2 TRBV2 CASSEYGTGDVYGYTF
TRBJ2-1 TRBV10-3 CAISHGGGDEQFF